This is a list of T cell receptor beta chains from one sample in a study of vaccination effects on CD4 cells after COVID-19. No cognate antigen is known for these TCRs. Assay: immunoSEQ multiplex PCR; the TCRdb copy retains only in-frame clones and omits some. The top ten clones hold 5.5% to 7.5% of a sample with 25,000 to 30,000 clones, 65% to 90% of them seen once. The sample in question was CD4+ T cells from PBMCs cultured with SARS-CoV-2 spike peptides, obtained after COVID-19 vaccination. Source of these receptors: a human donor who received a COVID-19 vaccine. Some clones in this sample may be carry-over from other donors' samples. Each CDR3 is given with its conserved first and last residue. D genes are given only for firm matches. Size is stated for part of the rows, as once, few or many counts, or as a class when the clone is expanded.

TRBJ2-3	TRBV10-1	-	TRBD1	CASSRDSSTDTQYF	TGCGCCAGCAGTCGGGACAGCTCCACAGATACGCAGTATTTT
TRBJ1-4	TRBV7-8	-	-	CASSLADGIMANEKLFF	TGTGCCAGCAGCTTAGCCGACGGTATTATGGCTAATGAAAAACTGTTTTTT
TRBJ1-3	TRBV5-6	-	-	CASSLVGTDTIYF	TGTGCCAGCAGCTTGGTAGGGACCGACACCATATATTTT
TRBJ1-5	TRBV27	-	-	CASRFTSNQPQHF	TGTGCCAGCCGTTTCACTAGCAATCAGCCCCAGCATTTT
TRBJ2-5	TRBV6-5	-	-	CASSYFSGQGQETQYF	TGTGCCAGCAGTTACTTCTCGGGGCAGGGGCAAGAGACCCAGTACTTC
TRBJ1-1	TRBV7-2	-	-	CASSFSPNTEAFF	TGTGCCAGCAGCTTCTCTCCGAACACTGAAGCTTTCTTT
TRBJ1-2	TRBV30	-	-	CAWSLGINYGYTF	TGTGCCTGGAGTCTCGGGATTAACTATGGCTACACCTTC
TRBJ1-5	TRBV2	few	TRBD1	CASKGQSNQPQHF	TGTGCCAGCAAGGGACAGTCCAATCAGCCCCAGCATTTT
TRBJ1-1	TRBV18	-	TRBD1	CASSRQGVATEAFF	TGTGCCAGCTCACGTCAGGGGGTGGCCACTGAAGCTTTCTTT
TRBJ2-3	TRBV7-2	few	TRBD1	CASSFQQGNTQYF	TGTGCCAGCAGCTTCCAACAGGGGAATACGCAGTATTTT
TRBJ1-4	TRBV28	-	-	CASTPSGTTNEKLFF	TGTGCCAGCACTCCCTCGGGGACCACTAATGAAAAACTGTTTTTT
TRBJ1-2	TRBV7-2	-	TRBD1	CASSMGQNYGYTF	TGTGCCAGCAGCATGGGACAGAACTATGGCTACACCTTC
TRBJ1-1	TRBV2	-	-	CASSEETPNTEAFF	TGTGCCAGCAGTGAAGAGACACCGAACACTGAAGCTTTCTTT
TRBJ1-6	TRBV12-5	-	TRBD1	CASGLRDRGFFGPLHF	TGTGCTAGTGGTTTGCGGGACAGGGGATTCTTTGGACCCCTCCACTTT
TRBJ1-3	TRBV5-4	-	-	CASSLPGGSGNTIYF	TGTGCCAGCAGCTTGCCCGGTGGCTCTGGAAACACCATATATTTT
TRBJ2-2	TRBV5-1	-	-	CASSTDRNTGELFF	TGCGCCAGCAGCACGGACAGGAACACCGGGGAGCTGTTTTTT
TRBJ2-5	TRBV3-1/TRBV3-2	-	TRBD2	CASGGGGAGETQYF	TGTGCCAGCGGGGGCGGGGGGGCGGGGGAGACCCAGTACTTC
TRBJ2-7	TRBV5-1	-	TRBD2	CASSGTSGSYNLNSYEQYF	TGCGCCAGCAGCGGAACTAGCGGGAGTTACAATTTGAACTCCTACGAGCAGTACTTC
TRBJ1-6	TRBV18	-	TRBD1	CASSPLGQGAKGSPLHF	TGTGCCAGCTCACCACTGGGACAGGGGGCGAAGGGCTCACCCCTCCACTTT
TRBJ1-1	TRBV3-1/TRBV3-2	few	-	CASSRNSMNTEAFF	TGTGCCAGCAGCCGAAACAGCATGAACACTGAAGCTTTCTTT
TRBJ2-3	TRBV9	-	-	CASSVDWGNADTQYF	TGTGCCAGCAGCGTAGATTGGGGAAACGCAGATACGCAGTATTTT
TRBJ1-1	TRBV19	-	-	CASSGDTRNTEAFF	TGTGCCAGTAGTGGGGACACCCGGAACACTGAAGCTTTCTTT
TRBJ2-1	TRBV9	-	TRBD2	CASSAAGGLYNEQFF	TGTGCCAGCAGCGCCGCGGGGGGGTTATACAATGAGCAGTTCTTC
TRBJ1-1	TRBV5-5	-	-	CASSLSRTTNTEAFF	TGTGCCAGCAGCCTCTCCCGGACAACGAACACTGAAGCTTTCTTT
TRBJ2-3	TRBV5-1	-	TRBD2	CASSPLAGGPIDTQYF	TGCGCCAGCAGCCCCCTAGCGGGGGGGCCGATAGATACGCAGTATTTT
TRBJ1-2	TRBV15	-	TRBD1	CATSRGLQGDGYTF	TGTGCCACCAGCAGAGGCCTACAGGGGGATGGCTACACCTTC
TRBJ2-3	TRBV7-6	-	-	CASSLGFKGGLGTTSTDTQYF	TGTGCCAGCAGCTTAGGATTCAAGGGAGGCCTGGGAACAACTAGCACAGATACGCAGTATTTT
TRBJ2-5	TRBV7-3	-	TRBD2	CASSPRTSGASGETQYF	TGTGCCAGCAGCCCGCGGACTAGCGGGGCATCTGGGGAGACCCAGTACTTC
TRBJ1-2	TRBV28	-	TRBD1	CASSGTGTGNYGYTF	TGTGCCAGCAGCGGTACCGGGACAGGGAACTATGGCTACACCTTC
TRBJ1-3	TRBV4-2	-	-	CASSQDGSTYLLSGNTIYF	TGTGCCAGCAGCCAAGATGGGAGCACATATTTACTCTCTGGAAACACCATATATTTT
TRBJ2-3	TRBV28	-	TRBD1	CASSLRTGDTQYF	TGTGCCAGCAGTCTTAGGACAGGAGATACGCAGTATTTT
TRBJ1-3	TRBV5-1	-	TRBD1	CASSADPTGFSGNTIYF	TGCGCCAGCAGCGCCGACCCGACAGGGTTCTCTGGAAACACCATATATTTT
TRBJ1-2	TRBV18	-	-	CASSRTEDGYTF	TGTGCCAGCTCACGGACGGAGGATGGCTACACCTTC
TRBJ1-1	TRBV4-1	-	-	CASSQGRTENTEAFF	TGCGCCAGCAGCCAAGGTCGTACAGAGAACACTGAAGCTTTCTTT
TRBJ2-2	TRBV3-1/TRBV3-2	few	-	CASSQESTSGLFF	TGTGCCAGCAGCCAAGAATCTACTTCTGGGCTGTTTTTT
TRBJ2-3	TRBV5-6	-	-	CASSWGSGSTDTQYF	TGTGCCAGCAGCTGGGGGAGCGGGAGCACAGATACGCAGTATTTT
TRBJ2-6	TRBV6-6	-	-	CASSRGQFSGANVLTF	TGTGCCAGCAGTCGAGGACAGTTCTCTGGGGCCAACGTCCTGACTTTC
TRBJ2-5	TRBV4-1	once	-	CASSQALAVGQETQYF	TGCGCCAGCAGCCAAGCCTTAGCGGTAGGGCAAGAGACCCAGTACTTC
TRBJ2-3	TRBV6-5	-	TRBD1	CASTRDRSTDTQYF	TGTGCCAGCACCCGGGACAGAAGCACAGATACGCAGTATTTT